This entry describes one TCR beta chain. Its antigen is as yet unknown. The data originate from a study of post-analysis software for immune sequencing data. Unique molecular identifiers tagged the TCR beta cDNA libraries. Each CDR3 protein gets one entry after TCRdb re-called the PCR reads with MiXCR. The sample includes about 820,000 distinct CDR3 sequences, 53% of them seen just once. The CDR3 is 14 residues long. The V end lost 2 bases, the J end lost 8 bases, and 18 bases lay between the germline ends. Germline loops: CDR1 SQVTM, CDR2 ANQGSEA. Study-wide results and caveats: The five TRBV segments detected at higher frequency in patients than in controls included TRBV5-6, TRBV5-1 and TRBV20-1.

The sequencing input was blood. The chain carries TRBV29-1 and TRBJ1-2, with a tentative D call TRBD1 (5 bases). This TCR was sampled from a girl between 5 and 17 years old with multiple sclerosis. In DNA form, the CDR3 reads TGCAGCGTTGAACGGGCAGGGAAGGAATACGGCTACACCTTC. Its protein is CSVERAGKEYGYTF. Full variable domain (remainder filled in from reference TRBV29-1 and TRBJ1-2): SAVISQKPSRDICQRGTSLTIQCQVDSQVTMMFWYRQQPGQSLTLIATANQGSEATYESGFVIDKFPISRPNLTFSTLTVSNMSPEDSSIYLCSVERAGKEYGYTFGSGTRLTVV.